The following is a TCR beta chain sequence with its context. Its antigen is currently unknown. The data belong to a study of response to subunit inactivated influenza vaccine. CDR1 is MNHEY, CDR2 SVGEGT, per germline. The CDR3 totals 14 residues. V lost 5 bases to trimming and J lost 5 bases; unmatched junction nucleotides: 4. Study outcomes and limitations: That few new T cells are recruited by each seasonal influenza vaccination was the authors' suggestion.

Via MiXCR, TCRdb re-called the RT-PCR reads, giving one row per CDR3 protein. Among around 160,000 distinct CDR3 sequences listed, 9.5% to 13% were seen once. V usage is TRBV6-2 or TRBV6-3 and J usage is TRBJ2-7, with TRBD1 matching over 12 bases. The sample was non-naive T cells sorted from PBMCs, taken 45 days after vaccination. The clonotype originates from a man aged 45-65 years who received an inactivated influenza vaccine. The CDR3 nucleotides read TGTGCCAGCAGTGTGGGGACAGGGGGCGACGAGCAGTACTTC. As protein: CASSVGTGGDEQYF.